The 19 T cell receptor beta chains below all came from one sample that was sequenced in a study of graft-versus-host responses after intestinal transplantation. The method was immunoSEQ multiplex PCR; TCRdb's version includes in-frame clones alone and lacks a portion of them. This sample carries some 140,000 clones, around nine tenths of them seen once, and the ten largest clones take around 0.15%. Their cognate antigens are unknown. This material consisted of unstimulated CD4+ T cells sorted from spleen or lymph node cells, taken before intestinal transplant. The receptors stem from a human donor who received an intestinal transplant.

This rearrangement joins TRBV25-1 to TRBJ2-5, with D perhaps matching TRBD1 or TRBD2 (6 bases each). This CDR3 is 16 amino acids long. Trimming cost V 5 bases and J 2 bases, with 18 bases left between them. Germline-derived CDR1 and CDR2 are MGHDK and SYGVNS. CDR3 nucleotides: TGTGCCAGCAGTCCTGGAGGGGGGAGTGGGCAAGAGACCCAGTACTTC. Amino acid sequence: CASSPGGGSGQETQYF.

This rearrangement joins TRBV10-3 to TRBJ2-7; D possibly corresponds to TRBD1 (7 bases). V lost 6 bases and J 3 bases, leaving 9 bases between the germline ends. There are 12 residues in the CDR3. Germline-derived CDR1 and CDR2 are ENHRY and SYGVKD. The CDR3 nucleotides read TGTGCCATCAGCCAGGGGGGCTACGAGCAGTACTTC. This translates into CAISQGGYEQYF.

The chain is built from TRBV6-5 and TRBJ1-2; 7 nucleotides align to TRBD1. The V and J ends lost 6 bases and 4 bases, in that order; junction bases with no gene match: 8. CDR1 is MNHEY, CDR2 SVGAGI, per germline. This CDR3 comprises 14 residues. This CDR3 reads CASRDSGQLYGYTF. CDR3 DNA sequence: TGTGCCAGCAGGGATTCGGGACAGCTCTATGGCTACACCTTC.

V usage is TRBV18 and J usage is TRBJ1-4; 10 bases line up with TRBD1. This CDR3 is built from 16 residues. Trimming cost V 2 bases and J 3 bases; bases outside gene matches: 3. Germline loops: CDR1 KGHSH, CDR2 LQKENI. The CDR3, as DNA: TGTGCCAGCTCACCAAGACAGGGGGCTGCTAATGAAAAACTGTTTTTT. It translates to CASSPRQGAANEKLFF.

The chain has TRBV10-2 and TRBJ2-1; D may correspond to TRBD1 or TRBD2 (5 bases each). The V end was cut by 8 bases, the J end by 9 bases, with 8 bases between. Germline CDR1 WSHSY, CDR2 SAAADI. The CDR3 runs to 10 residues. CDR3 protein: CASGTVEQFF. The DNA of the CDR3 is TGCGCCAGCGGGACCGTTGAGCAGTTCTTC.

The chain employs TRBV4-1 and TRBJ1-1; D uncertain. Germline V lookup: CDR1 MGHRA, CDR2 YSYEKL. V dropped 3 bases and J dropped 9 bases, with 17 bases sitting between them. The length of the CDR3 is 14 residues. The CDR3: CASSHTIRVLQAFF. CDR3 nucleotide sequence: TGCGCCAGCAGCCACACTATCCGGGTCCTACAAGCTTTCTTT.

This clone was observed once. This chain connects TRBV19 to TRBJ2-7; D is undetermined. Germline CDR1 reads LNHDA; CDR2 reads SQIVND (reference sequence). Deletions cut 5 bases from V and 0 bases from J, with 8 bases between. The CDR3 is 13 residues long. The CDR3, as DNA: TGTGCCAGTAGTCGTCCGAGCTCCTACGAGCAGTACTTC. Translating it yields CASSRPSSYEQYF.

The chain joins TRBV5-1 to TRBJ2-7; D remains unclear. Trimming took off 2 bases at V and 0 bases at J, with 6 bases between the two ends. Germline-derived CDR1 and CDR2 are SGHRS and YFSETQ. This CDR3 spans 13 amino acids. CDR3 nucleotides: TGCGCCAGCAGCTTTGGACGCTCCTACGAGCAGTACTTC. The encoded protein is CASSFGRSYEQYF.

The chain is built from TRBV6-6 and TRBJ1-6; D remains unclear. This CDR3 region has 16 residues. Trimming removed 4 bases at V and 9 bases at J, with 19 bases between. Germline CDR1 is MNHNY and CDR2 is SVGAGI (reference sequence). The CDR3 DNA reads TGTGCCAGCAGTTTCCAGTTGGCCCGCGCGGGTTCACCCCTCCACTTT. This encodes CASSFQLARAGSPLHF.

The V and J genes are TRBV11-2 and TRBJ1-2; 11 positions agree with TRBD1. The CDR3 is made up of 15 amino acids. Germline V gene lookup returns CDR1 SGHAT and CDR2 FQNNGV. Trimming removed 1 base from V and 8 bases from J; junction bases left unmatched: 6. The CDR3 sequence is CASSLVPGQGGGYTF. As DNA, the CDR3 is TGTGCCAGCAGCTTAGTCCCGGGACAGGGGGGGGGCTACACCTTC.

The chain combines TRBV5-6 with TRBJ2-6; possible D gene TRBD2, 5 bases. CDR1 SGHDT and CDR2 YYEEEE come from the germline V gene. Trimming shortened V by 4 bases and J by 9 bases, and 17 bases separated the two germline ends. The CDR3 has 15 residues. The CDR3 protein is CASSIGYSGGNVLTF. Here the CDR3 DNA reads TGTGCCAGCAGCATAGGGTACAGCGGAGGCAACGTCCTGACTTTC.

V usage is TRBV5-4 and J usage is TRBJ2-5, with TRBD1 identical over 8 bases. The V and J ends lost 4 bases and 3 bases, in that order; junction bases with no gene match: 2. Germline V gene lookup returns CDR1 SGHNT and CDR2 YYREEE (reference sequence). The CDR3 consists of 13 residues. The CDR3 is CASSKDREETQYF. CDR3 coding DNA: TGTGCCAGCAGCAAGGACAGGGAAGAGACCCAGTACTTC.

This clone was seen a handful of times. CDR3 sequence reads: CASSLMGRNSPLHF. In DNA form, the CDR3 reads TGTGCCAGCAGCTTAATGGGACGAAATTCACCCCTCCACTTT. The V and J genes are TRBV7-3 and TRBJ1-6, with D tentatively TRBD1 (5 bases). The CDR3 spans 14 residues. Germline CDR1 is SGHTA and CDR2 is FQGTGA. Trimming took 1 base from V and 7 from J, leaving 8 bases between them.

The chain is built from TRBV6-1 and TRBJ2-7, with D hard to call. CDR3 length: 14 residues. V lost 1 base and J lost 4, with 11 bases in between. From germline, CDR1 is MNHNS and CDR2 SASEGT. CDR3 protein: CASSEGGLRYEQYF. CDR3 bases: TGTGCCAGCAGTGAAGGGGGTTTAAGATACGAGCAGTACTTC.

The chain has TRBV7-9 and TRBJ1-1; possible D gene TRBD1, 5 bases. The CDR3 is 14 amino acids. The germline CDR1 and CDR2 sequences are SEHNR and FQNEAQ (reference sequence). Deletions cut 2 bases from V and 0 bases from J, with 7 bases between. The CDR3 here is CASSLSGMNTEAFF. The CDR3 nucleotides are TGTGCCAGCAGCTTATCAGGGATGAACACTGAAGCTTTCTTT.

The chain recombines TRBV7-2 with TRBJ2-2, with 9 nucleotides matching TRBD2. Germline assignment: CDR1 SGHTA and CDR2 FQGNSA. With V trimmed by 5 bases and J by 7 bases, 8 bases remained unmatched. This CDR3 comprises 15 residues. The CDR3 loop is CASSPSGGSGGELFF. The CDR3 bases are TGTGCCAGCAGCCCCAGCGGGGGGTCGGGCGGGGAGCTGTTTTTT.

V and J are TRBV30 and TRBJ2-1, with D possibly matching TRBD1 (6 bases). The CDR3 loop spans 15 amino acids. The V and J ends lost 4 bases and 0 bases respectively, with 13 bases between them. Germline-derived CDR1 and CDR2 are GTSNPN and SVGIG (reference sequence). In DNA form, the CDR3 reads TGTGCCTGGATCCGGACAGAGATCTCCTACAATGAGCAGTTCTTC. Translating it yields CAWIRTEISYNEQFF.

V usage is TRBV25-1 and J usage is TRBJ1-1; a weak D match, TRBD1 (6 bases). Per germline, CDR1 MGHDK and CDR2 SYGVNS. The ends were cut back, 3 bases at V and 1 base at J, with 18 bases in the middle. The CDR3 consists of 17 residues. CDR3 residues: CASSEAGHKLGNTEAFF. CDR3 nucleotides: TGTGCCAGCAGTGAGGCGGGACACAAATTGGGGAACACTGAAGCTTTCTTT.

In DNA form, the CDR3 reads TGTGCCAGCAGGAGGAATTCACGCACAGATACGCAGTATTTT. This sequence encodes CASRRNSRTDTQYF. The gene calls are TRBV6-5 and TRBJ2-3; D is unclear. In germline, CDR1 is MNHEY, CDR2 SVGAGI. V was cut by 6 bases and J by 1 base, with 11 bases left in between. There are 14 residues in the CDR3.